The subject of this entry is one TCR beta chain. Its antigen is unidentified. The PCR made use of 60 Vbeta and 13 Jbeta primers. Measured with immunoSEQ multiplex PCR; TCRdb has only the in-frame clones, and not every one. Among about 100,000 clones listed, around three quarters were seen once. Every donor was a healthy person donating bone marrow. This sample is part of a study of cytomegalovirus exposure and HLA in healthy donors. For the study at large: Ancestry clustering placed 70% to 90% of some 400 genotyped donors in the Caucasian-associated cluster.

CDR1 and CDR2 from the germline V gene are MNHEY and SVGAGI. Trimming took 5 bases from V and 5 from J; bases not matched to a gene: 4. The CDR3 has 13 amino acids. Whole-study findings and limits: Most TCR sequences proved rare, with some public TCRs found in many donors.

Sequenced input: PBMCs. The chain is built from TRBV6-5 and TRBJ1-1; TRBD1 aligns across 8 bases. The TCR sequence derives from a female donor in good health and CMV-seropositive. The CDR3 protein is CASSVGTGTEAFF. The CDR3, as DNA: TGTGCCAGCAGTGTGGGGACAGGTACTGAAGCTTTCTTT.